This T cell receptor (beta chain) was sequenced during a study of T-cell reconstitution after alpha-beta-depleted transplantation in children. General study points: In some patients, recipient T cells and intrathymic progenitors surviving conditioning explained high day-60 diversity.

This clonotype was detected a few times. What it binds is unknown. The CDR3 runs to 14 residues. Germline CDR1 KGHSH, CDR2 LQKENI. Trimming removed 3 bases at V and 7 bases at J, with 15 bases between. Using unique molecular identifiers, the investigators prepared the TCRbeta library. MiXCR, run by TCRdb on the PCR reads, gives a single entry per CDR3 protein. Among about 250,000 distinct CDR3 sequences listed, roughly 25% were seen once. The V gene is TRBV18, the J gene TRBJ1-1; maybe TRBD1 (6 bases). The clonotype comes from a female patient between 2 and 15 years old who had a stem cell transplant for congenital amegakaryocytic thrombocytopenia, so the T cells may come from the graft donor. The sequenced sample was PBMCs, mostly from graft donor cells, obtained 360 days after TCRalphabeta/CD19-depleted stem cell transplant. Here the CDR3 DNA reads TGTGCCAGCTCACCTTTGGTGGGGGCGGTTGAAGCTTTCTTT. It codes for CASSPLVGAVEAFF.